Each of the 9 T cell receptor beta chains below was sequenced from the same sample in a study of blood T cell repertoires in COVID-19 (TCRdb year 2020). The library was made by the immunoSEQ multiplex PCR assay. The table was pulled from immuneACCESS by TCRdb, which kept in-frame rearrangements only. Such tables lose some clones; where checked, under half of the loss comes from unresolved V genes, and the rest has no known cause. This sample holds under 300,000 clones; less than 90% were observed only once. The top ten hold about an eighth of the sample. The sequenced sample consisted of peripheral blood. The receptor set was obtained from a human donor in a cohort sampled during active COVID-19.

The chain links TRBV19 to TRBJ2-7; D is perhaps TRBD2 (5 bases). Trimming stripped 4 bases from V and 5 bases from J, with 12 bases between. Looked up from germline, CDR1 is LNHDA and CDR2 is SQIVND (reference sequence). This CDR3 is built from 13 residues. The CDR3 DNA is TGTGCCAGTAGTACTCGCGCCGGGAACGAGCAGTACTTC. Its protein is CASSTRAGNEQYF.

About this clone itself: One end of the junction is discordant with germline, which a read error may explain. The chain joins TRBV6-5 to TRBJ2-3; a weak D match, TRBD2 (6 bases). The CDR3 loop spans 14 amino acids. Germline CDR1 is MNHEY and CDR2 is SVGAGI. CDR3 loop: CASSYGVRDSHRIF. The DNA of the CDR3 is TGTGCCAGCAGTTACGGGGTCCGGGACTCCCATAGAATATTT.

The V call is TRBV4-2, the J call TRBJ1-1; possibly TRBD1 for D (5 bases). Deletions cut 0 bases from V and 7 bases from J, with 15 bases between. Germline CDR1 reads LGHNA; CDR2 reads YNFKEQ. CDR3 size: 15 residues. The CDR3 nucleotides read TGTGCCAGCAGCCAAGATCTTGGGGATAGGGGTGAAGCTTTCTTT. Residues: CASSQDLGDRGEAFF.

The gene calls are TRBV21-1 and TRBJ2-1; TRBD1 is taken as the D call from the table, unchecked against the DNA. TRBV21-1 is assigned pseudogene status. This CDR3 region has 17 residues. The CDR3 DNA reads TGTGCCAGCTCCCCTCGGGACAGGGTTGGGCTTTACAATGAGCAGTTCTTC. Amino acids: CASSPRDRVGLYNEQFF.

The CDR3: CATINRSWGYTF. CDR3 nucleotides: TGTGCCACCATAAACAGGTCTTGGGGCTACACCTTC. V is TRBV28 and J is TRBJ1-2; tentative D call: TRBD1 (5 bases). Germline V lookup: CDR1 MDHEN, CDR2 SYDVKM. Deletions cut 10 bases from V and 8 bases from J, with 17 bases between. This CDR3 is built from 12 residues.

CDR3: CASTLSPLTESSYEQYF. As DNA, the CDR3 is TGTGCCAGCACCCTATCCCCCCTGACAGAGAGCTCCTACGAGCAGTACTTC. The chain couples TRBV7-9 to TRBJ2-7, with D possibly being TRBD1 (5 bases). Germline V gene lookup returns CDR1 SEHNR and CDR2 FQNEAQ (reference sequence). The CDR3 spans 17 residues. Trimming removed 7 bases at V and 0 bases at J, with 22 bases between.

This chain joins TRBV29-1 and TRBJ2-7; D perhaps matches TRBD1 (5 bases). The CDR3 length is 15 residues. From germline, CDR1 is SQVTM and CDR2 ANQGSEA. V lost 0 bases and J 2 bases, leaving 14 bases between the germline ends. The CDR3: CSVEDRAGITYEQYF. The CDR3 DNA reads TGCAGCGTTGAAGATCGGGCAGGGATCACCTACGAGCAGTACTTC.

This CDR3 reads CASTQATYDNEQFF. The CDR3 DNA sequence: TGTGCCAGCACCCAAGCCACCTATGACAATGAGCAGTTCTTC. The chain is built from TRBV7-9 and TRBJ2-1; D gene unclear. The CDR3 extends over 14 amino acids. Trimming pared 7 bases from V and 5 bases from J, leaving 15 bases between. Germline V CDR1 and CDR2: SEHNR, FQNEAQ (reference sequence).

The chain combines TRBV18 with TRBJ1-6; tentative D call: TRBD1 (6 bases). Trimming stripped 2 bases from V and 7 bases from J, with 12 bases between. Germline V lookup: CDR1 KGHSH, CDR2 LQKENI. The CDR3 totals 15 residues. The CDR3 sequence is CASSPMPGDNSPLHF. CDR3 sequence (DNA): TGTGCCAGCTCACCAATGCCAGGGGACAATTCACCCCTCCACTTT.